These 20 T cell receptor beta chains share one sample of origin, sequenced in a study of cytomegalovirus exposure and HLA in healthy donors. This PCR relied on a set of 60 Vbeta primers and 13 Jbeta primers. Profiled with immunoSEQ multiplex PCR; TCRdb holds only in-frame clones, not every one. The profile covers about 190,000 clones, with around 78% appearing a single time and roughly 14% taken by the ten largest. Sequencing was done on a sample of PBMCs. These receptors were taken from a woman aged 25 to 39 in good health and CMV-seropositive.

This clone was seen only once. As DNA, the CDR3 is TGTGCCAGCAGCGCCCAGGGGGGCTACTACAATGAGCAGTTCTTC. Translating it yields CASSAQGGYYNEQFF. The chain uses TRBV7-9 and TRBJ2-1; D is perhaps TRBD1 (7 bases). V was shortened by 5 bases and J by 3 bases, with 14 bases between the two germline ends. This CDR3 contains 15 residues. Germline V CDR1 and CDR2: SEHNR, FQNEAQ (reference sequence).

The gene calls are TRBV30 and TRBJ1-2; the D is unclear. The CDR3 runs to 13 residues. CDR1 GTSNPN and CDR2 SVGIG come from the germline V gene (reference sequence). V lost 0 bases and J lost 7, with 12 bases in between. The chain's CDR3 is CAWSVHPGGGYTF. In DNA, the CDR3 is TGTGCCTGGAGTGTACACCCGGGAGGTGGCTACACCTTC.

This chain links TRBV7-9 with TRBJ2-7, with 11 bases that match TRBD1. This CDR3 region has 16 residues. Trimming at V came to 5 bases and at J to 4 bases, leaving 10 bases not matched to a gene. In germline, CDR1 is SEHNR, CDR2 FQNEAQ (reference sequence). The CDR3 spells CASSPRAGTGGYEQYF. Here the CDR3 DNA reads TGTGCCAGCAGCCCTAGGGCCGGGACAGGGGGATACGAGCAGTACTTC.

Comment on this clone: Other DNA sequences within the sample encode an identical CDR3. This chain links TRBV19 with TRBJ1-6; 7 positions agree with TRBD1. There are 17 residues in the CDR3. The V gene end was trimmed by 5 bases and the J gene end by 0 bases; junction bases not matched to a gene: 7. Germline V gene data show CDR1 as LNHDA and CDR2 as SQIVND (reference sequence). In DNA form, the CDR3 reads TGTGCCAGTAGTCCCACGACAGGGAGCTCCTATAATTCACCCCTCCACTTT. Translated, it gives CASSPTTGSSYNSPLHF.

The chain links TRBV30 to TRBJ2-1; D gene ambiguous. The CDR3 is made up of 12 amino acids. V dropped 0 bases and J dropped 7 bases, with 7 bases sitting between them. CDR1 and CDR2 from the germline V gene are GTSNPN and SVGIG (reference sequence). The CDR3 sequence: CAWSVLANEQFF. In DNA, the CDR3 is TGTGCCTGGAGTGTACTCGCGAATGAGCAGTTCTTC.

The chain links TRBV18 to TRBJ2-3; unclear D gene. Trimming left V 4 bases short and J 2 bases short, with 25 bases between. The CDR3 sequence is 19 residues long. The germline CDR1 and CDR2 sequences are KGHSH and LQKENI. CDR3 sequence reads: CASSLIGLSLKPDTDTQYF. As DNA, the CDR3 is TGTGCCAGCTCACTGATCGGGTTAAGCTTAAAGCCTGACACAGATACGCAGTATTTT.

This chain uses TRBV5-4 with TRBJ2-7; 12 bases agree with TRBD2. Germline V lookup: CDR1 SGHNT, CDR2 YYREEE (reference sequence). Trimming cost V 5 bases and J 7 bases; bases outside gene matches: 16. This CDR3 is 17 amino acids long. CDR3 DNA sequence: TGTGCCAGCAGTCGACCCGGACTAGCGGGGAACCTCGGTGAGCAGTACTTC. Amino acid sequence: CASSRPGLAGNLGEQYF.

The CDR3 protein is CASSPGNYEQYF. DNA for the CDR3: TGCGCCAGCAGCCCGGGGAACTACGAGCAGTACTTC. The genes are TRBV5-1 and TRBJ2-7, with D possibly TRBD2 on 5 matching bases. The germline V and J ends were trimmed by 4 bases and 3 bases, with 8 bases remaining between them. The CDR3 sequence is 12 residues long. The germline V gene encodes CDR1 SGHRS and CDR2 YFSETQ. Variable domain in full (rest from reference TRBV5-1 and TRBJ2-7): KAGVTQTPRYLIKTRGQQVTLSCSPISGHRSVSWYQQTPGQGLQFLFEYFSETQRNKGNFPGRFSGRQFSNSRSEMNVSTLELGDSALYLCASSPGNYEQYFGPGTRLTVT.

V gene TRBV5-1 combines with J gene TRBJ1-2; D not resolved. CDR3 length: 13 amino acids. Germline CDR1 reads SGHRS; CDR2 reads YFSETQ. V lost 2 bases, J lost 2 bases, and 7 bases lay in between. The CDR3 sequence is CASSFQMNYGYTF. The DNA for the CDR3 is TGCGCCAGCAGCTTTCAGATGAACTATGGCTACACCTTC. The whole variable domain, filled in from reference TRBV5-1 and TRBJ1-2, reads KAGVTQTPRYLIKTRGQQVTLSCSPISGHRSVSWYQQTPGQGLQFLFEYFSETQRNKGNFPGRFSGRQFSNSRSEMNVSTLELGDSALYLCASSFQMNYGYTFGSGTRLTVV.

This chain uses TRBV29-1 with TRBJ1-1; 9 bases match TRBD1. The CDR3 is made up of 13 amino acids. Germline lookup yields CDR1 SQVTM and CDR2 ANQGSEA. Trimming took 6 bases from V and 4 from J; bases not matched to a gene: 6. DNA for the CDR3: TGCAGCGTGCGGGACAGGGAGGGCACTGAAGCTTTCTTT. The encoded protein is CSVRDREGTEAFF.

The chain has TRBV27 and TRBJ1-4, with D possibly TRBD1 on 5 matching bases. The V gene's germline CDR1 is MNHEY and CDR2 SMNVEV (reference sequence). V dropped 5 bases and J dropped 0 bases, with 19 bases sitting between them. The CDR3 loop spans 18 amino acids. The CDR3 DNA is TGTGCCAGCAGTGGCCGACGGGACTCACTCACAACTAATGAAAAACTGTTTTTT. Translating it yields CASSGRRDSLTTNEKLFF. Filled out from reference TRBV27 and TRBJ1-4, the complete variable domain reads EAQVTQNPRYLITVTGKKLTVTCSQNMNHEYMSWYRQDPGLGLRQIYYSMNVEVTDKGDVPEGYKVSRKEKRNFPLILESPSPNQTSLYFCASSGRRDSLTTNEKLFFGSGTQLSVL.

The CDR3 reads CASSVGDRRNTEAFF. For the CDR3, the DNA is TGTGCCAGCAGCGTAGGAGACAGGAGGAACACTGAAGCTTTCTTT. The rearrangement links TRBV9 to TRBJ1-1, with D possibly matching TRBD1 (6 bases). This CDR3 region has 15 residues. The germline V and J ends were trimmed by 0 bases and 1 base, with 10 bases remaining between them. CDR1 and CDR2 (germline): SGDLS, YYNGEE.

J is TRBJ2-7 and V is TRBV5-5; D perhaps matches TRBD2 (6 bases). CDR3 length equals 12 residues. Per the germline V gene, CDR1 is SGHKS and CDR2 is YYEKEE (reference sequence). Trimming removed 3 bases at V and 6 bases at J, with 10 bases between. CDR3 nucleotide sequence: TGTGCCAGCAGCTCGGGCGGGGCCGAGCAGTACTTC. As protein: CASSSGGAEQYF. The full variable domain, in which reference TRBV5-5 and TRBJ2-7 provide the parts outside the CDR3, is DAGVTQSPTHLIKTRGQQVTLRCSPISGHKSVSWYQQVLGQGPQFIFQYYEKEERGRGNFPDRFSARQFPNYSSELNVNALLLGDSALYLCASSSGGAEQYFGPGTRLTVT.

This clone was found once. The rearrangement links TRBV5-8 to TRBJ1-1, with no clear D. The CDR3 totals 11 residues. Trimming pared 2 bases from V and 9 bases from J, leaving 8 bases between. Germline CDR1 reads SGHTS; CDR2 reads YDEGEE. CDR3 nucleotide sequence: TGTGCCAGCAGCTTTTGGCCCAAAGCTTTCTTT. Its translation is CASSFWPKAFF.

In its sample, this clone was seen a few times. Other DNA variants within this sample encode the same CDR3. The rearrangement joins TRBV6-1 to TRBJ1-5; 7 positions agree with TRBD1. The germline V gene encodes CDR1 MNHNS and CDR2 SASEGT. The CDR3 totals 13 residues. V lost 4 bases, J lost 7 bases, and 4 bases stayed unmatched. The CDR3 region has the DNA TGTGCCAGCAGTGGACAGGGAGGCCAGCCCCAGCATTTT. This gives the protein CASSGQGGQPQHF.

The V call is TRBV28, the J call TRBJ2-3; TRBD2 agrees at 11 bases. Unmatched junction bases numbered 6, after V lost 3 bases and J lost 1 base. Germline V gene sequence: CDR1 MDHEN, CDR2 SYDVKM. CDR3 length: 17 residues. The CDR3 bases are TGTGCCAGCAGTTTCAGACTAGCGGGGCCCGGCACAGATACGCAGTATTTT. This translates into CASSFRLAGPGTDTQYF.

There are a few counts of this clone. The rearrangement links TRBV5-1 to TRBJ1-5; D is ambiguous. The V end was cut by 2 bases, the J end by 9 bases, with 9 bases between. Germline-derived CDR1 and CDR2 are SGHRS and YFSETQ. The CDR3 loop spans 12 amino acids. DNA of the CDR3: TGCGCCAGCAGCTTTTCCCGGGGGCCCCAGCATTTT. This codes for CASSFSRGPQHF.

This clone was picked up a small number of times. The chain recombines TRBV25-1 with TRBJ2-1, with 10 bases fitting TRBD2. From germline, CDR1 is MGHDK and CDR2 SYGVNS. The V segment lost 3 bases and the J segment 0 bases; nucleotides outside the gene matches: 8. The CDR3 runs 18 residues. Here the CDR3 DNA reads TGTGCCAGCAGTGAGGTAGCGGGAGGCCCGAGCTCCTACAATGAGCAGTTCTTC. Protein product: CASSEVAGGPSSYNEQFF.

This clone was counted a single time. The chain links TRBV5-4 to TRBJ2-7, with 7 bases fitting TRBD2. The CDR3 is 14 residues long. V lost 4 bases to trimming and J lost 7 bases; unmatched junction nucleotides: 11. Germline CDR1 and CDR2: SGHNT and YYREEE (reference sequence). The CDR3, as DNA: TGTGCCAGCAGCCTGAGGGCGGGAGCGGAAGAGCAGTACTTC. It translates to CASSLRAGAEEQYF.

This rearrangement joins TRBV28 to TRBJ2-7; 13 nucleotides line up with TRBD2. V lost 4 bases and J lost 8; bases outside the gene matches: 2. Germline CDR1 MDHEN, CDR2 SYDVKM. The CDR3 sequence is 13 residues long. The CDR3 region is CASSSGLAGKQYF. The CDR3 region has the DNA TGTGCCAGCAGTTCGGGACTAGCGGGAAAGCAGTACTTC.